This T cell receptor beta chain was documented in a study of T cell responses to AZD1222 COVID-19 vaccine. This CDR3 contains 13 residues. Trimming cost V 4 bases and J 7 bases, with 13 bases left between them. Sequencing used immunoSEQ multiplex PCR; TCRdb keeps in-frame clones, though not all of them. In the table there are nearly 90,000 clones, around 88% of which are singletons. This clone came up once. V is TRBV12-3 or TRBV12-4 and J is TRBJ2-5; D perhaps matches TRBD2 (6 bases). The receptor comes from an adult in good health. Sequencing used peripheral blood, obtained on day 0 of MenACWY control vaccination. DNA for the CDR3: TGTGCCAGCAGTTCGGTTAGCGGTGCGACCCAGTACTTC. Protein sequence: CASSSVSGATQYF.